A single sample gave rise to the 5 T cell receptor beta chains below, sequenced in a study of Ad26.COV2.S vaccination and SARS-CoV-2 variants. The sample's treatment: 15 to 20 received Ad26.COV2.S at low or high dose, single or two shots; several received placebo; per-sample allocation not given. The study sampled participants on day 63 after the first vaccine or placebo injection. TCRdb's table, derived via immunoSEQ multiplex PCR, lists solely in-frame clones and lacks some. There are roughly 380,000 clones in the sample; around 84% occur only once, and roughly 3.1% lies in the top ten. Source: peripheral blood, taken in a trial of Ad26.COV2.S vaccine versus placebo. Receptors originate from a person between 18 and 65 years old who received the Ad26.COV2.S COVID-19 vaccine or a placebo.

This chain links TRBV11-2 with TRBJ2-3; D is unclear. CDR3 length equals 16 residues. The germline V and J ends were trimmed by 4 bases and 3 bases, with 17 bases remaining between them. In germline, CDR1 is SGHAT, CDR2 FQNNGV. For the CDR3, the DNA is TGTGCCAGCAGCTCCGACTCTGGGTATATGACAGATACGCAGTATTTT. Translated: CASSSDSGYMTDTQYF.

This clone was seen a few times. V is TRBV11-3 and J is TRBJ2-2; no clear D gene. V lost 2 bases, J lost 6 bases, and 4 bases lay in between. The CDR3 loop spans 12 amino acids. Germline CDR1 SGHNT, CDR2 YENEEA. DNA of the CDR3: TGTGCCAGCAGCTTAAGGTCCGGGGAGCTGTTTTTT. Residues: CASSLRSGELFF.

Concerning this clone: Other DNA sequences within the sample encode an identical CDR3. This chain joins TRBV5-4 and TRBJ2-5, with TRBD1 as a possible D gene (6 bases). From germline, CDR1 is SGHNT and CDR2 YYREEE (reference sequence). The germline V and J ends were trimmed by 2 bases and 3 bases, with 8 bases remaining between them. The CDR3 is 13 residues long. CDR3: CASSFRGEETQYF. DNA of the CDR3: TGTGCCAGCAGCTTCAGGGGAGAAGAGACCCAGTACTTC.

The chain employs TRBV2 and TRBJ2-3; D gene unclear. Trimming pared 6 bases from V and 4 bases from J, leaving 14 bases between. Germline CDR1 is SNHLY and CDR2 is FYNNEI. CDR3 length: 14 residues. The CDR3 protein is CASRVLLGSDTQYF. The CDR3 coding sequence is TGTGCCAGCAGAGTCCTCTTGGGGTCAGATACGCAGTATTTT.

The chain has TRBV4-3 and TRBJ1-5; perhaps TRBD1 as D (6 bases). The V gene lost 0 bases and the J gene lost 7 bases, with 16 bases spanning the gap. Germline CDR1 is LGHNA and CDR2 is YSLEER. This CDR3 region has 16 residues. CDR3 in DNA: TGCGCCAGCAGCCAAGATCGGCCGGAGGGGGGACAGCCCCAGCATTTT. This encodes CASSQDRPEGGQPQHF.